This T cell receptor (beta chain) emerged from a study of follicular helper T cells after annual influenza vaccination. About the research overall: For some subjects, blood spans the 2013-2014, 2014-2015 and 2015-2016 annual vaccinations.

Time point given: 2015-2016 season, 7 days after influenza vaccination. TCRdb's table, derived via immunoSEQ multiplex PCR, lists solely in-frame clones and lacks some. The sample lists a few hundred clones, around 83% occurring once. The germline V and J ends were trimmed by 3 bases and 4 bases, with 7 bases remaining between them. In germline, CDR1 is SEHNR, CDR2 FQNEAQ (reference sequence). The CDR3 has 14 amino acids. Points from the study as a whole: Most later recoveries of Day 7 ICOS+CD38+ clones were ICOS-CD38- cTfh.

Turning to this clone: The antigen is undetermined.

The material was CXCR5+ CD38+ circulating T follicular helper cells from blood, obtained 7 days after influenza vaccination. Subset indicated: circulating Tfh, non-naive CD4+CXCR5+PD-1+ (ICOS+CD38+ or ICOS-CD38-). The source is an adult who received the influenza vaccine. V is TRBV7-9 and J is TRBJ1-6; D gene unclear. CDR3 sequence: CASSFAQYNSPLHF. As DNA, the CDR3 is TGTGCCAGCAGCTTTGCGCAGTATAATTCACCCCTCCACTTT.